This T cell receptor (beta chain) came from a study of tumor-infiltrating lymphocytes in primary liver carcinoma. Across the study: These were node-negative, non-metastatic T1-T3 tumors of roughly 4.2 to 10 cm. Whole-study findings and limits: Compared with blood, tumor repertoires held significantly more in their top 250 clones.

From unsorted bulk tissue weighing roughly 17-34 mg, DNA and RNA were co-extracted. Patients had primary liver carcinoma treated by surgical resection. More than 80% viable tumor cells made up every tumor sample. The CDR3 runs to 16 residues. CDR1 SGHAT and CDR2 FQNNGV come from the germline V gene. Production of TCR beta cDNA used 500 ng total RNA together with a constant-region primer. Three rounds of nested multiplex PCR with slightly modified ARM-PCR produced TCR beta libraries. Rounds one and two of PCR, each of around 9 cycles, were primed with TRBV1-TRBV30 forward primers and a C-beta reverse primer. TCRdb passed the multiplex PCR reads through MiXCR, listing each CDR3 protein once. This sample yields approximately 110,000 distinct CDR3 sequences, of which approximately 80% are seen a single time; under 25% belongs to the top ten. Concerning this clonotype: As yet, its antigen is unknown.

The rearrangement uses TRBV11-2 and TRBJ1-5, with TRBD1 as a possible D gene (6 bases). Sample: liver tumor tissue from sampling region 3. Subset reported: tumor region T3, left-lateral pole. The source of this sequence is a man in his forties with primary liver carcinoma and hepatitis B virus infection. This CDR3 is CVISLKGGLSNKPQHF. In DNA, the CDR3 is TGTGTCATCAGCCTAAAAGGGGGACTGTCGAATAAGCCCCAGCATTTT.